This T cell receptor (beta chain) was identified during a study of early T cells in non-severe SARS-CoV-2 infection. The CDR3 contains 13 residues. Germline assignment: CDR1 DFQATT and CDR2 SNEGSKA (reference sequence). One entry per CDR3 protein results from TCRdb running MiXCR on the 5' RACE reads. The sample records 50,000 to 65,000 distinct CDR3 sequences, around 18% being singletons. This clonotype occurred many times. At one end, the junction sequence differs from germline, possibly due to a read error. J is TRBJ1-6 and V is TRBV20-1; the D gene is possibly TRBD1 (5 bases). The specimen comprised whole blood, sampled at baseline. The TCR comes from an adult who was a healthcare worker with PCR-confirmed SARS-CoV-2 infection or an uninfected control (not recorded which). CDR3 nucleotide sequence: TGCAGTGCCCCGGGGGGTGGAAATTCACCCCTCCATTTT. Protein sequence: CSAPGGGNSPLHF.